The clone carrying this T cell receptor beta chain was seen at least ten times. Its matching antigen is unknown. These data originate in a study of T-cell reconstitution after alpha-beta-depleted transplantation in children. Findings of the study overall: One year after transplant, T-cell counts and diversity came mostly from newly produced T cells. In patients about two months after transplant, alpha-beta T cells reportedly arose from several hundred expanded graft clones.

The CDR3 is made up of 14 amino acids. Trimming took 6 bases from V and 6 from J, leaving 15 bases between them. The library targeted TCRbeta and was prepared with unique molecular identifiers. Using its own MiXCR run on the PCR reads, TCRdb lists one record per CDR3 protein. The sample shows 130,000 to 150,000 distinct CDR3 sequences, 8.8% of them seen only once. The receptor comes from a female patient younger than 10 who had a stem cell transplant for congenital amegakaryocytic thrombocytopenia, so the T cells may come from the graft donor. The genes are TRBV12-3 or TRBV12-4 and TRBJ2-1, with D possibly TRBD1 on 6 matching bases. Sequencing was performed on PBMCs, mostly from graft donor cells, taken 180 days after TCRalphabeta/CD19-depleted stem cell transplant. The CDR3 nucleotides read TGTGCCAGCAGCCATAACACAGGGTCCAATGAGCAGTTCTTC. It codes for CASSHNTGSNEQFF.